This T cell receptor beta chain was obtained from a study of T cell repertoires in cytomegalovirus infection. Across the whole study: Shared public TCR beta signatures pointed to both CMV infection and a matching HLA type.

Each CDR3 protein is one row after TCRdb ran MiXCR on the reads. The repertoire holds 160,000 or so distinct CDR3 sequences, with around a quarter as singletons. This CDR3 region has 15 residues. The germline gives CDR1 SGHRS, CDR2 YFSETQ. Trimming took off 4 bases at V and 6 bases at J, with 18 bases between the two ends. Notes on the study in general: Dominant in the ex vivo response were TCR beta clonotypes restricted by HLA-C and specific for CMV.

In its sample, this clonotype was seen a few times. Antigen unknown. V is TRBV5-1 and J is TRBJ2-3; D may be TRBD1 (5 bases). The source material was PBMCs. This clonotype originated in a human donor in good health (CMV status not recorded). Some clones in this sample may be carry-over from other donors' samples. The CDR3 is CASSPQGVRADTQYF. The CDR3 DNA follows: TGCGCCAGCAGCCCTCAGGGTGTCCGGGCGGATACGCAGTATTTT.